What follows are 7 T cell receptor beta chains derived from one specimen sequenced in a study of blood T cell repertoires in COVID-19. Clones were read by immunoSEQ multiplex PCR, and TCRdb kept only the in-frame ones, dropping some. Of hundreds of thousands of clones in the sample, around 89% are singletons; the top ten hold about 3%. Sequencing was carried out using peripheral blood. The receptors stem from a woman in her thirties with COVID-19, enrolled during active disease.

The CDR3 DNA follows: TGTGCCAGCAGGGGGACAGCCGAATATAATTCACCCCTCCACTTT. Translated: CASRGTAEYNSPLHF. This chain connects TRBV7-8 to TRBJ1-6; TRBD1 matches at 7 bases. The CDR3 sequence is 15 residues long. The germline gives CDR1 SGHVS, CDR2 FQNEAQ. Losses at the gene ends were 6 bases for V and 4 bases for J; bases not matched to a gene: 6.

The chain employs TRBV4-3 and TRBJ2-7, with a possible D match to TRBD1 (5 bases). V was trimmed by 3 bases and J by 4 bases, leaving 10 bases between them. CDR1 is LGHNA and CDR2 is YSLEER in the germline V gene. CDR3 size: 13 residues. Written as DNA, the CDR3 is TGCGCCAGCAGCCAGGCGGCAGGGTACGAGCAGTACTTC. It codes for CASSQAAGYEQYF.

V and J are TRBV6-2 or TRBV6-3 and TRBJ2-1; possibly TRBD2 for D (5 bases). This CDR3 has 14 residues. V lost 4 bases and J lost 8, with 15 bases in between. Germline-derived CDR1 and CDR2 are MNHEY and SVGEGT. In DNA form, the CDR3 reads TGTGCCAGCAGTTCGGGATTCTTAGCATATGAGCAGTTCTTC. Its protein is CASSSGFLAYEQFF.

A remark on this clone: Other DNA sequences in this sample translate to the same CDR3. The CDR3 DNA sequence: TGTGCCAGCAGTTACTCCGGGACAGGGGGCTACGAGCAGTACTTC. Residues: CASSYSGTGGYEQYF. This sequence joins TRBV6-5 and TRBJ2-7; 11 nucleotides agree with TRBD1. There are 15 residues in the CDR3. The germline V gene encodes CDR1 MNHEY and CDR2 SVGAGI. With V trimmed by 0 bases and J by 3 bases, 1 base remained unmatched.

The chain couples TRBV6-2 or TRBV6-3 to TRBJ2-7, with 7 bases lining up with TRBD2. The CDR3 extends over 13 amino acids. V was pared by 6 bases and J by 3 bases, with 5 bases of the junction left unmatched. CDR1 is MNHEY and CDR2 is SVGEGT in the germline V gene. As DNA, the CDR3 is TGTGCCAGCAGCAAGAGCGGGGTCTACGAGCAGTACGTC. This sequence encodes CASSKSGVYEQYV.

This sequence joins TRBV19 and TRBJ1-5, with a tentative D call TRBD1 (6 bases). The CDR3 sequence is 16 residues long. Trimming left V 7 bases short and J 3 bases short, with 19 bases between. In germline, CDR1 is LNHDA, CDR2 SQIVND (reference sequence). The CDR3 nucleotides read TGTGCCAGTACTTCTAATGTCAGGGGAGTCAATCAGCCCCAGCATTTT. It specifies CASTSNVRGVNQPQHF.

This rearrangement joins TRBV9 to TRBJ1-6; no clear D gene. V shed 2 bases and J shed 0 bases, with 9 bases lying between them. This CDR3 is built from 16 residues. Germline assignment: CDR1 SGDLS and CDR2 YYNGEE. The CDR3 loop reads CASSVDLSSYNSPLHF. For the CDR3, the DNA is TGTGCCAGCAGCGTTGACTTGAGCTCCTATAATTCACCCCTCCACTTT.